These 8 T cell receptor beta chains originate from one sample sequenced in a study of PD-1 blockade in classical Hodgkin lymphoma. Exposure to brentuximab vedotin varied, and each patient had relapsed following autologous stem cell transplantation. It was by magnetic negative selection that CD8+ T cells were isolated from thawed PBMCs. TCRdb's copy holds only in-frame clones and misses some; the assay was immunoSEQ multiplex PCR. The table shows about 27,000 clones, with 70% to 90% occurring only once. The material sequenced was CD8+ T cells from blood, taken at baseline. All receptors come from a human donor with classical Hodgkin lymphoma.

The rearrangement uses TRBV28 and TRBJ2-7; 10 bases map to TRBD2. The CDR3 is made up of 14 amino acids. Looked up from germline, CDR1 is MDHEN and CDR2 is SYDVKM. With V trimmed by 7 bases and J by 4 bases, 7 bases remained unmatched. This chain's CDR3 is CASTTQREGYEQYF. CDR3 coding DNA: TGTGCCAGCACTACTCAGCGGGAGGGGTACGAGCAGTACTTC.

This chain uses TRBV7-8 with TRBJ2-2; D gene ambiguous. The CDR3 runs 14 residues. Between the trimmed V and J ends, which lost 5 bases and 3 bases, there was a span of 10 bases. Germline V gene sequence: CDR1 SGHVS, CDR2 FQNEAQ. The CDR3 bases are TGTGCCAGCAGCCCCAGATATTACACCGGGGAGCTGTTTTTT. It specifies CASSPRYYTGELFF.

The CDR3 sequence: CASSRYKGMNTEAFF. CDR3 nucleotide sequence: TGTGCCAGCAGTCGCTATAAGGGCATGAACACTGAAGCTTTCTTT. The genes are TRBV27 and TRBJ1-1; D gene unclear. Germline V CDR1 and CDR2: MNHEY, SMNVEV (reference sequence). The V gene lost 5 bases and the J gene lost 0 bases, with 13 bases spanning the gap. The CDR3 is 15 residues long.

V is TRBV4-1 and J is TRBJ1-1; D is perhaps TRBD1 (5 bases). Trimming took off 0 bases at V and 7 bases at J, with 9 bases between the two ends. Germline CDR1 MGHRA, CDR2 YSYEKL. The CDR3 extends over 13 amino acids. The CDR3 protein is CASSQEGGDEAFF. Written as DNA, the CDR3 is TGCGCCAGCAGCCAAGAAGGAGGGGATGAAGCTTTCTTT.

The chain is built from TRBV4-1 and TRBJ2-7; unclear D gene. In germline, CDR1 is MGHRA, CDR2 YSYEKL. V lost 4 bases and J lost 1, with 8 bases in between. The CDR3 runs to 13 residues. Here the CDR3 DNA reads TGCGCCAGCAGCCTCGCGATGTCCTACGAGCAGTACTTC. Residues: CASSLAMSYEQYF.

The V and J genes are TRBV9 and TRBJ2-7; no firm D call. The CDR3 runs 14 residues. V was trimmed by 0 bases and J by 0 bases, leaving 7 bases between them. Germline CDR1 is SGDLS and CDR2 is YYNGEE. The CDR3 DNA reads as TGTGCCAGCAGCGTAGGTCACGGCTCCTACGAGCAGTACTTC. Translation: CASSVGHGSYEQYF.

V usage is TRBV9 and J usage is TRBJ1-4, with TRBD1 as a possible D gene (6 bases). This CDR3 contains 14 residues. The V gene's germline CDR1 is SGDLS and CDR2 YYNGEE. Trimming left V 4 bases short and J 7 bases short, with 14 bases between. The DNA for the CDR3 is TGTGCCAGCAGCCCAGGCAGGGGCGGTGAAAAACTGTTTTTT. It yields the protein CASSPGRGGEKLFF.

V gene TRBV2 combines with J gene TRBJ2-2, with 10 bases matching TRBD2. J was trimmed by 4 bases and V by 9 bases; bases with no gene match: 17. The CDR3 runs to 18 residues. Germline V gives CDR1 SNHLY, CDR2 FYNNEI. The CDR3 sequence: CASDISSGSSGGTGELFF. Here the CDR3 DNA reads TGTGCCAGTGATATTTCTAGCGGGAGTTCTGGGGGCACCGGGGAGCTGTTTTTT.